The sequence of this T cell receptor (beta chain) was determined in a study of T cell responses to AZD1222 COVID-19 vaccine. The CDR3 is 15 amino acids. Trimming pared 0 bases from V and 4 bases from J, leaving 12 bases between. The germline V gene has CDR1 MNHEY and CDR2 SVGEGT. The method was immunoSEQ multiplex PCR; TCRdb's version includes in-frame clones alone and lacks a portion of them. The data show some 190,000 clones, approximately 90% seen once. This sample comprised peripheral blood, obtained on day 0 of AZD1222 vaccination. The gene calls are TRBV6-2 or TRBV6-3 and TRBJ1-1; D is possibly TRBD1 (6 bases). This receptor was taken from an adult in good health. Written as DNA, the CDR3 is TGTGCCAGCAGTTACTCGTTAACAGGGATCACTGAAGCTTTCTTT. This gives the protein CASSYSLTGITEAFF.